The 14 T cell receptor beta chains presented below share a single source sample, sequenced in a study of T cell responses to AZD1222 COVID-19 vaccine. Assay: immunoSEQ multiplex PCR; the TCRdb copy retains only in-frame clones and omits some. The data hold 100,000 to 150,000 clones, with 88% observed a single time. The sample consisted of peripheral blood, taken on day 0 of AZD1222 vaccination. The receptors were sampled from an adult in good health.

This clone was recorded a few times. This chain joins TRBV5-8 and TRBJ1-2; D may be TRBD1 (6 bases). The V gene's germline CDR1 is SGHTS and CDR2 YDEGEE. The CDR3 runs to 14 residues. Trimming shortened V by 2 bases and J by 1 base, and 9 bases separated the two germline ends. CDR3 protein: CASSFPGDNYGYTF. The CDR3 coding sequence is TGTGCCAGCAGCTTTCCAGGGGATAACTATGGCTACACCTTC.

The table lists this clone with a count of one. This rearrangement joins TRBV9 to TRBJ1-2; a possible D gene is TRBD1 (5 bases). Germline CDR1 is SGDLS and CDR2 is YYNGEE. V shed 0 bases and J shed 5 bases, with 17 bases lying between them. The length of the CDR3 is 16 residues. The CDR3 sequence: CASSVDWGGAGYGYTF. CDR3 nucleotide sequence: TGTGCCAGCAGCGTAGACTGGGGAGGGGCAGGGTATGGCTACACCTTC.

This chain connects TRBV5-1 to TRBJ2-1; D possibly corresponds to TRBD2 (6 bases). The CDR3 is 15 residues long. V lost 4 bases and J 1 base, leaving 12 bases between the germline ends. The germline CDR1 and CDR2 sequences are SGHRS and YFSETQ. The chain's CDR3 is CASSPESGSYNEQFF. CDR3 in DNA: TGCGCCAGCAGCCCTGAGAGCGGGTCCTACAATGAGCAGTTCTTC.

The rearrangement links TRBV2 to TRBJ2-2; D is possibly TRBD2 (6 bases). The germline V gene encodes CDR1 SNHLY and CDR2 FYNNEI. This CDR3 contains 15 residues. The V end lost 6 bases, the J end lost 0 bases, and 11 bases lay between the germline ends. The CDR3 region has the DNA TGTGCCAGCAGCCCCGGAGGGGCGAACACCGGGGAGCTGTTTTTT. Its translation: CASSPGGANTGELFF.

The V and J genes are TRBV20-1 and TRBJ2-3; no clear D. Trimming cost V 3 bases and J 2 bases, with 12 bases left between them. The CDR3 sequence is 14 residues long. The germline V gene encodes CDR1 DFQATT and CDR2 SNEGSKA (reference sequence). DNA of the CDR3: TGCAGTGCTAGTGGGCCTAGACTCACAGATACGCAGTATTTT. Protein: CSASGPRLTDTQYF.

The V and J genes are TRBV19 and TRBJ1-3; 10 positions match TRBD1. The CDR3 spans 14 residues. CDR1 LNHDA and CDR2 SQIVND come from the germline V gene (reference sequence). The J segment lost 5 bases and the V segment lost 8 bases, leaving 6 bases of the junction unmatched. CDR3 sequence (DNA): TGTGCCAGTGGGGGACAGGGGAGAAGAAACACCATATATTTT. It yields the protein CASGGQGRRNTIYF. The full variable domain, with the rest looked up from reference TRBV19 and TRBJ1-3, is DGGITQSPKYLFRKEGQNVTLSCEQNLNHDAMYWYRQDPGQGLRLIYYSQIVNDFQKGDIAEGYSVSREKKESFPLTVTSAQKNPTAFYLCASGGQGRRNTIYFGEGSWLTVV.

This clone has just a few counts. The V and J genes are TRBV28 and TRBJ2-4; weak D call: TRBD1 (5 bases). Germline CDR1 is MDHEN and CDR2 is SYDVKM. The CDR3 is made up of 14 amino acids. With 3 bases removed from V and 1 base from J, the gap between germline ends came to 7 bases. In nucleotides, the CDR3 is TGTGCCAGCAGTTTCCAGGGCGCCAAAAACATTCAGTACTTC. The encoded protein is CASSFQGAKNIQYF.

V is TRBV2 and J is TRBJ2-7; TRBD1 or TRBD2 may be the D gene (5 bases each). The ends were cut back, 7 bases at V and 0 bases at J, with 10 bases in the middle. This CDR3 is built from 13 residues. Looked up from germline, CDR1 is SNHLY and CDR2 is FYNNEI. CDR3 sequence: CASIRDPSYEQYF. CDR3 in DNA: TGTGCCAGCATAAGGGACCCCTCCTACGAGCAGTACTTC.

This chain connects TRBV28 to TRBJ1-6; 7 nucleotides line up with TRBD1. Germline V lookup: CDR1 MDHEN, CDR2 SYDVKM. The CDR3 is 16 residues long. J gave up 0 bases and V 5 bases, and 4 bases lay outside the gene matches. The CDR3 DNA follows: TGTGCCAGCAGTCCCCCAGGGGGCTCCTATAATTCACCCCTCCACTTT. Translated: CASSPPGGSYNSPLHF.

The chain joins TRBV18 to TRBJ1-5, with unresolved D. This CDR3 has 13 amino acids. V lost 8 bases, J lost 4 bases, and 12 bases lay in between. Per germline, CDR1 KGHSH and CDR2 LQKENI. The CDR3 nucleotides are TGTGCCAGCCGTCAGAGTGTAAATCAGCCCCAGCATTTT. Encoded protein: CASRQSVNQPQHF.

V and J are TRBV28 and TRBJ1-5; 7 nucleotides align to TRBD1. This CDR3 is built from 16 residues. The V segment lost 2 bases and the J segment 4 bases; nucleotides outside the gene matches: 8. Germline V gives CDR1 MDHEN, CDR2 SYDVKM. The CDR3 loop reads CASSLGGQFLNQPQHF. The CDR3 nucleotides are TGTGCCAGCAGTTTAGGGGGACAGTTCTTGAATCAGCCCCAGCATTTT. Full variable domain (outside the CDR3, taken from reference TRBV28 and TRBJ1-5): DVKVTQSSRYLVKRTGEKVFLECVQDMDHENMFWYRQDPGLGLRLIYFSYDVKMKEKGDIPEGYSVSREKKERFSLILESASTNQTSMYLCASSLGGQFLNQPQHFGDGTRLSIL.

The chain employs TRBV6-6 and TRBJ2-3, with 10 nucleotides matching TRBD2. CDR3 length: 16 amino acids. The germline CDR1 and CDR2 sequences are MNHNY and SVGAGI (reference sequence). The J segment lost 3 bases and the V segment lost 5 bases, leaving 8 bases of the junction unmatched. The chain's CDR3 is CASSPGLAYRTDTQYF. The CDR3 region has the DNA TGTGCCAGCAGTCCGGGACTAGCGTATAGGACAGATACGCAGTATTTT.

This clone was counted once. The CDR3 DNA reads as TGTGCCAGCAGTGAAGCGCCCGGACGCCTGGTGTTTTTT. This codes for CASSEAPGRLVFF. The V call is TRBV2, the J call TRBJ1-4; D unclear. CDR1 and CDR2 from the germline V gene are SNHLY and FYNNEI. This CDR3 contains 13 residues. Trimming pared 0 bases from V and 15 bases from J, leaving 14 bases between.

In regard to this clone: Distinct nucleotide sequences in the sample also encode this CDR3. The chain has TRBV5-4 and TRBJ2-3; 8 bases match TRBD1. The CDR3 runs 14 residues. Germline V CDR1 and CDR2: SGHNT, YYREEE (reference sequence). Trimming took 1 base from V and 2 from J; bases not matched to a gene: 0. CDR3 sequence reads: CASSLQGATDTQYF. The CDR3 DNA is TGTGCCAGCAGCTTGCAGGGGGCCACAGATACGCAGTATTTT.